These 10 T cell receptor beta chains were sequenced from one sample in a study of T cells of healthy individuals. A single record per CDR3 protein comes from TCRdb applying MiXCR to the 5' RACE reads. The sample lists roughly 87,000 distinct CDR3 sequences, under 20% seen once, with over 5% in the top ten. These receptors were taken from a human donor in good health.

The genes are TRBV6-6 and TRBJ2-3; D is uncertain. The length of the CDR3 is 13 residues. Germline V gene data show CDR1 as MNHNY and CDR2 as SVGAGI (reference sequence). Trimming took off 8 bases at V and 0 bases at J, with 9 bases between the two ends. This CDR3 is CASGDSSTDTQYF. The DNA for the CDR3 is TGTGCCAGCGGAGATTCTAGCACAGATACGCAGTATTTT.

This clonotype was seen a handful of times. The chain couples TRBV11-2 to TRBJ2-7, with 7 positions matching TRBD2. The germline V gene has CDR1 SGHAT and CDR2 FQNNGV. The CDR3 is 14 amino acids. V lost 1 base, J lost 2 bases, and 2 bases stayed unmatched. The CDR3 spells CASSLGLAAYEQYF. CDR3 DNA: TGTGCCAGCAGCTTAGGCCTAGCGGCCTACGAGCAGTACTTC.

This clonotype was seen many times. This chain joins TRBV4-3 and TRBJ2-5; D remains unclear. CDR1 and CDR2 (germline): LGHNA, YSLEER. V gave up 4 bases and J gave up 4 bases, with 10 bases separating them. The CDR3 is 13 residues long. The DNA of the CDR3 is TGCGCCAGCAGCCCACCCCCACGAGAGACCCAGTACTTC. It codes for CASSPPPRETQYF.

The chain carries TRBV7-9 and TRBJ2-1; TRBD2 might be the D (5 bases). The CDR3 loop spans 18 amino acids. V lost 2 bases and J 0 bases, leaving 17 bases between the germline ends. CDR1 is SEHNR, CDR2 FQNEAQ, per germline (reference sequence). The CDR3 is CASSLLGRGWSSYNEQFF. CDR3 coding DNA: TGTGCCAGCAGCTTACTGGGTCGGGGATGGAGCTCCTACAATGAGCAGTTCTTC.

This clonotype was seen ten or more times. This chain joins TRBV6-6 and TRBJ1-1; 7 bases are a match to TRBD1. Germline V CDR1 and CDR2: MNHNY, SVGAGI (reference sequence). The CDR3 runs to 13 residues. After removal of 5 bases from V and 8 bases from J, the junction contained 8 bases not matched to a gene. The CDR3 loop is CASSASAGGEAFF. Here the CDR3 DNA reads TGTGCCAGCAGTGCATCCGCAGGGGGAGAAGCTTTCTTT.

This chain links TRBV27 with TRBJ2-7; D assignment may be TRBD1 or TRBD2 (5 bases each). Germline CDR1 reads MNHEY; CDR2 reads SMNVEV (reference sequence). CDR3 length: 15 residues. V lost 3 bases, J lost 2 bases, and 14 bases lay in between. The CDR3 reads CASSFPFRDPYEQYF. The CDR3 bases are TGTGCCAGCAGTTTCCCCTTCAGGGACCCCTACGAGCAGTACTTC.

The chain recombines TRBV7-2 with TRBJ2-1; D possibly corresponds to TRBD2 (6 bases). Trimming shortened V by 1 base and J by 4 bases, and 17 bases separated the two germline ends. The CDR3 consists of 17 residues. Germline values: CDR1 SGHTA, CDR2 FQGNSA. CDR3 sequence reads: CASSLGTGEMVYNEQFF. In DNA, the CDR3 is TGTGCCAGCAGCTTAGGGACGGGAGAGATGGTTTACAATGAGCAGTTCTTC.

The chain joins TRBV7-2 to TRBJ2-7; D is uncertain. Deletions cut 1 base from V and 3 bases from J, with 10 bases between. CDR1 and CDR2 from the germline V gene are SGHTA and FQGNSA. There are 14 residues in the CDR3. The CDR3 region is CASSLVGFLYEQYF. The CDR3 DNA is TGTGCCAGCAGCTTAGTGGGTTTCCTCTACGAGCAGTACTTC.

The chain couples TRBV6-6 to TRBJ1-3; D is ambiguous. V lost 6 bases to trimming and J lost 0 bases, with 9 bases between them. The CDR3 sequence is 14 residues long. Germline CDR1 and CDR2: MNHNY and SVGAGI (reference sequence). The CDR3 nucleotides read TGTGCCAGCAGCCCTACAGACTCTGGAAACACCATATATTTT. Its translation is CASSPTDSGNTIYF.

This clonotype has just a few counts. This sequence joins TRBV20-1 and TRBJ1-1; D gene ambiguous. CDR1 and CDR2 from the germline V gene are DFQATT and SNEGSKA (reference sequence). The CDR3 extends over 13 amino acids. Trimming removed 6 bases from V and 0 bases from J, with 11 bases in between. CDR3 residues: CSATRSVNTEAFF. The DNA of the CDR3 is TGCAGTGCCACCCGTAGCGTGAACACTGAAGCTTTCTTT.